This TCR beta chain came from a study of resident and recirculating memory T cells in vitiligo (dated by TCRdb to the late 2010s). Broadly, across the study: For TCR beta sequencing, each of a few stable vitiligo patients provided PBMCs and epidermis from shave biopsies taken at two lesional sites and two nonlesional sites. Right before genomic DNA was extracted using the Qiagen DNeasy Blood & Tissue Kit, the samples were homogenized with no cell sorting step. The goal of the human TCR beta sequencing was to check whether lesional vitiligo skin contained specific clones that differed from the clones found in nonlesional skin and blood. The investigation overall reported the following: Mechanistic studies in the future are needed to assess how much the detected T cell clones and the human Trm pools versus Tcm pools each contribute. TCR sequences were not conserved across biopsy sites or patients, suggesting that different T cell clones infiltrate different lesions, described as private specificity. By overlap and correlation analysis, no significant repertoire overlap was shown between biopsies, even within a single patient, except for each lesion compared with itself. No single dominant TCR clone was found, and clonality differed from one vitiligo lesion to another.

Vitiligo counted as stable when lesions had not changed during the previous 6 months. Stable patients also had to lack confetti depigmentation, a clinical sign of active vitiligo. Any patient who had received treatment in the previous three months was excluded. PBMCs were isolated from heparinized blood by Ficoll density gradient centrifugation and then flash-frozen. For this clone: Its antigen has not been determined. Base quality data are lacking; no much larger clone is found one base away.

TCR beta chains were amplified from genomic DNA with the immunoSEQ hsTCRB kit. The immunoSEQ service ran the sequencing of the TCR beta libraries on an Illumina MiSeq instrument. In the paper's pipeline: Repertoire data were analyzed using the immunoSEQ Analyzer. In TCRdb, the immuneACCESS table is reduced to in-frame sequences with V and J assigned. These tables do not hold every clone; where another copy was compared, an unresolved V gene accounts for under half, and the others remain unexplained. That table gives V, J and clone size, and the DNA gave D and trimming. The sample profile shows fewer than 80,000 clones; just over 90% of them were found once. The top ten hold 4% to 5.5% of the sample. In the germline V gene, CDR1 corresponds to LGHNA and CDR2 to YNFKEQ. From the cysteine through the phenylalanine, the CDR3 covers 15 amino acids. The read is trimmed to its CDR3 DNA, 45 bases read in frame from base 1. Compared with germline, V lacks 6 bases and J lacks 4 bases; bases without a gene match: 7.

The chain employs TRBV4-2 and TRBJ1-3; TRBD1 lines up with 9 middle nucleotides. The clonotype originates from a male donor with vitiligo. The sample taken for sequencing was blood. The CDR3 region reads CASRLGQGFGNTIYF. The nucleotides are TGTGCCAGCAGACTCGGACAGGGGTTCGGAAACACCATATATTTT.